This T cell receptor (beta chain) was obtained from a study of CD4+ T cells in melanoma (dated by TCRdb to between 2021 and 2024). For context, the study as a whole: Neoantigen-specific CD4+ T cells in human melanoma were investigated in the study. The full study reports these points: Neoantigen-specific CD4+ T cells were reported to be correlated with the function of CD8+ T cells, macrophages and B cells. Neoantigen-specific CD4+ T cells in melanoma were reported to have a range of differentiation states.

Of note for this clone: This clone's antigen is unknown. The input lacks base qualities; no much larger clone sits a single base away.

V is pruned by 7 bases and J by 8 bases, leaving 10 bases of the junction without a gene match. The germline V gene specifies MNHNS as CDR1 and SASEGT as CDR2. The CDR3 holds 13 amino acids from the cysteine to the phenylalanine. Just CDR3 DNA is preserved here, 39 bases in frame from base 1. The method was the immunoSEQ multiplex PCR assay. TCRdb took over this immuneACCESS table, retaining in-frame rearrangements with V and J assigned. Such tables are incomplete; in checked studies, under half of the missing clones stem from an unresolved V gene, and the remainder is unexplained. For this sample the table gives some 10,000 clones, of which around 64% were detected only once. The ten most abundant clones make up around 12% of the sample. Patients with melanoma were used as donors.

Sequenced input: cells from a culture (not recorded whether cultured in vitro). The source is a human donor with melanoma. The sequence joins TRBV6-1 to TRBJ1-2; TRBD1 lines up with 7 middle nucleotides. The CDR3: CASTRDSLGGYTF. The nucleotide sequence reads TGTGCCAGCACCAGGGACAGTTTGGGGGGCTACACCTTC.